This TCR beta chain is drawn from a study of blood T cell repertoires in COVID-19. Study overall: The study drew acute and convalescent COVID-19 samples from the United States, Italy and Spain. T cells, B-cell-depleted T cells, or PBMCs supplied cDNA or gDNA.

Methods used by the authors: Nucleated cell number was recorded as an estimate derived from reference gene primer amplification. Libraries were prepared by immunoSEQ multiplex PCR; TCRdb keeps only in-frame clonotypes and omits some of them. That table supplies the V and J calls and clone size; D and trimming were determined from the DNA. The sample has roughly 240,000 clones, approximately 85% seen once. A single count supports this clone. CDR3 length equals 15 residues. Germline assignment: CDR1 SGDLS and CDR2 YYNGEE. Trimming took 5 bases from V and 6 from J; bases not matched to a gene: 6. V and J are TRBV9 and TRBJ2-2; TRBD1 agrees at 11 bases. This TCR came from a man aged 50-60 years with COVID-19, enrolled during active disease. Sequencing was done on a sample of peripheral blood. The CDR3 DNA sequence: TGTGCCAGCAGTAGGACAGGGGGCGCGGCCGGGGAGCTGTTTTTT. Its protein is CASSRTGGAAGELFF.